This T cell receptor (beta chain) was identified during a study of T cells in Graves' hyperthyroidism and ophthalmopathy. The overall study: Pretreatment peripheral blood was obtained at initial diagnosis. Whole-study findings and limits: Clonotypes that were expanded in thyroid above 0.001 mostly appeared in blood too.

TCR beta CDR3 sequences were amplified from RNA transcripts. A first-round RT-PCR of the TCR CDR3 used the HTBI primer set. TCRdb redid the calling of the multiplex PCR reads with MiXCR, one entry per CDR3 protein. The repertoire holds 500,000 to 600,000 distinct CDR3 sequences, with roughly 21% as singletons. Between the trimmed V and J ends, which lost 3 bases and 2 bases, there was a span of 8 bases. This CDR3 region has 12 residues. The germline gives CDR1 GTSNPN, CDR2 SVGIG (reference sequence). The study included ophthalmopathy patients with Clinical Activity Score at least 3, NOSPECS grade at least 4 and duration under 3 months. This clonotype came up a few times. Its antigen is not known.

V is TRBV30 and J is TRBJ2-7; D is possibly TRBD1 (5 bases). The sequence was collected from a man aged 35-49 years with Graves' ophthalmopathy. What was sequenced was blood. CDR3: CAWSPGTYEQYF. Written as DNA, the CDR3 is TGTGCCTGGAGCCCAGGGACCTACGAGCAGTACTTC.